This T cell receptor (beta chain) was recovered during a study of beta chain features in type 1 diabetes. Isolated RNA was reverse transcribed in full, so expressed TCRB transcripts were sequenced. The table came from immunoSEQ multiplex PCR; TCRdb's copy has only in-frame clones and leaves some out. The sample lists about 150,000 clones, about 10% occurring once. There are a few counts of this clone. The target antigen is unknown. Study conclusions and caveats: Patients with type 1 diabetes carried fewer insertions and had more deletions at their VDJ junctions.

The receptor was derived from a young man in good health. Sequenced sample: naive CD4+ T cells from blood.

CDR3 bases: TGTGCCAGCAGCTTCCGGGAATCTGGAAACACCATATATTTT. Translation: CASSFRESGNTIYF. V usage is TRBV7-2 and J usage is TRBJ1-3; no reliable D call. The ends were cut back, 3 bases at V and 1 base at J, with 7 bases in the middle. CDR3 size: 14 residues. Germline V lookup: CDR1 SGHTA, CDR2 FQGNSA.